Each of the 11 T cell receptor beta chains below was sequenced from the same sample in a study of cytomegalovirus exposure and HLA in healthy donors. The PCR employed 60 Vbeta primers together with 13 Jbeta primers. Assay used: immunoSEQ multiplex PCR; TCRdb lists only in-frame clones, some missing. The data show 150,000 to 200,000 clones, roughly 74% seen once. The sequenced sample was PBMCs. Receptors were obtained from a woman in her twenties or thirties in good health and CMV-seronegative.

The chain links TRBV4-2 to TRBJ2-7; 12 bases fit TRBD2. The V segment lost 1 base and the J segment 4 bases; nucleotides outside the gene matches: 11. The V gene's germline CDR1 is LGHNA and CDR2 YNFKEQ. CDR3 length equals 18 residues. The CDR3 nucleotides read TGTGCCAGCAGCCAAGGGGCCCTAGCGGGAGGGGAAAGGTACGAGCAGTACTTC. Its protein is CASSQGALAGGERYEQYF.

V and J are TRBV5-6 and TRBJ1-1; D is perhaps TRBD1 (5 bases). The CDR3 sequence is 15 residues long. V was pared by 1 base and J by 0 bases, with 10 bases between. CDR1 is SGHDT, CDR2 YYEEEE, per germline. The CDR3 DNA follows: TGTGCCAGCAGCTTGCGGGGACTGATGAACACTGAAGCTTTCTTT. Protein product: CASSLRGLMNTEAFF. Using reference TRBV5-6 and TRBJ1-1 for the parts outside the CDR3, the full variable domain is DAGVTQSPTHLIKTRGQQVTLRCSPKSGHDTVSWYQQALGQGPQFIFQYYEEEERQRGNFPDRFSGHQFPNYSSELNVNALLLGDSALYLCASSLRGLMNTEAFFGQGTRLTVV.

The genes are TRBV30 and TRBJ2-7, with D maybe TRBD1 (5 bases). CDR3 size: 12 residues. CDR1 and CDR2 from the germline V gene are GTSNPN and SVGIG (reference sequence). V was clipped by 4 bases and J by 0 bases, with 7 bases between them. The chain's CDR3 is CAWNRGSYEQYF. CDR3 sequence (DNA): TGTGCCTGGAATAGGGGCTCCTACGAGCAGTACTTC.

The chain recombines TRBV6-5 with TRBJ1-2; D might be TRBD1 (5 bases). Germline lookup yields CDR1 MNHEY and CDR2 SVGAGI. The CDR3 spans 14 residues. Trimming removed 2 bases from V and 8 bases from J, with 15 bases in between. The CDR3 spells CASSYERLGGGYTF. CDR3 DNA: TGTGCCAGCAGTTACGAACGGCTGGGGGGAGGCTACACCTTC.

The chain combines TRBV5-1 with TRBJ2-1; TRBD2 aligns across 9 bases. Trimming took 4 bases from V and 6 from J; bases not matched to a gene: 8. The CDR3 runs 15 residues. Germline CDR1 reads SGHRS; CDR2 reads YFSETQ. The CDR3: CASSPQRGAGNEQFF. The DNA of the CDR3 is TGCGCCAGCAGCCCTCAGCGGGGGGCGGGCAATGAGCAGTTCTTC.

As concerns this clone: Additional DNA sequences in this sample encode the identical CDR3. The chain joins TRBV5-1 to TRBJ1-5, with TRBD1 matching over 7 bases. The CDR3 is 15 amino acids. The V segment lost 0 bases and the J segment 2 bases; nucleotides outside the gene matches: 2. The V gene's germline CDR1 is SGHRS and CDR2 YFSETQ. CDR3 nucleotides: TGCGCCAGCAGCTTGGGTACAGGGGGCAATCAGCCCCAGCATTTT. This gives the protein CASSLGTGGNQPQHF.

CDR3 amino acids: CASSDRGYSPLHF. DNA for the CDR3: TGTGCCAGTAGCGACAGGGGATATTCACCCCTCCACTTT. The V and J genes are TRBV19 and TRBJ1-6; the match to TRBD1 covers 8 bases. Germline V gene data show CDR1 as LNHDA and CDR2 as SQIVND (reference sequence). The trim removed 6 bases at V and 8 bases at J, leaving 3 bases unmatched. This CDR3 is built from 13 residues.

This clone was counted a few times. The V gene is TRBV7-2, the J gene TRBJ2-3; D may be TRBD2 (5 bases). The CDR3 is 17 amino acids. Germline V gene data show CDR1 as SGHTA and CDR2 as FQGNSA. The ends were cut back, 0 bases at V and 0 bases at J, with 13 bases in the middle. Written as DNA, the CDR3 is TGTGCCAGCAGCTTAGCGGAGGTCGGGGTAAGCACAGATACGCAGTATTTT. Translation: CASSLAEVGVSTDTQYF.

The chain carries TRBV9 and TRBJ2-7; 9 nucleotides align to TRBD1. Unmatched junction bases numbered 7, after V lost 4 bases and J lost 5 bases. This CDR3 contains 14 residues. Germline V gene data show CDR1 as SGDLS and CDR2 as YYNGEE. CDR3 nucleotide sequence: TGTGCCAGCAGCCCAGGACAGGGGAAACACGAGCAGTACTTC. Protein sequence: CASSPGQGKHEQYF.

This clone was counted a few times. The chain links TRBV6-1 to TRBJ1-6; D is ambiguous. From germline, CDR1 is MNHNS and CDR2 SASEGT. CDR3 length equals 15 residues. V lost 7 bases, J lost 7 bases, and 17 bases lay in between. The CDR3 sequence is CASTWGAMENSPLHF. The CDR3 DNA is TGTGCCAGCACTTGGGGAGCCATGGAAAATTCACCCCTCCACTTT.

This rearrangement joins TRBV13 to TRBJ1-1, with 11 bases lining up with TRBD1. V dropped 7 bases and J dropped 1; count of bases not matched to a gene: 2. The CDR3 contains 14 residues. Germline V CDR1 and CDR2: PRHDT, FYEKMQ (reference sequence). The CDR3 spells CASTGQGANTEAFF. CDR3 DNA: TGTGCCAGCACAGGACAGGGGGCGAACACTGAAGCTTTCTTT.